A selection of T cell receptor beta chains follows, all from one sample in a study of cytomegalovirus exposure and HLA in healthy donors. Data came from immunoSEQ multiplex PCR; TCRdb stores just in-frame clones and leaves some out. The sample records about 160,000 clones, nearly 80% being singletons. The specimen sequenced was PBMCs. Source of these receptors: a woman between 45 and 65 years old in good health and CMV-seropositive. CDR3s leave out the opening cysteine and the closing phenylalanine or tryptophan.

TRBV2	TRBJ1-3	ASSEGTVGNTIY
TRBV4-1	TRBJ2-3	ASSQGTVEPDTQY
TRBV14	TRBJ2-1	ASSQPGSGAYNEQF
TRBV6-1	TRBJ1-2	ASSVDRGYGYT
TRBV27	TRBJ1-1	ASSSRGGQAF
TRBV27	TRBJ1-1	ASRSSTATTTNTEAF
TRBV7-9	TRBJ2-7	ASSSRDSADYEQY
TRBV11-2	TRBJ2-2	ASSLLSQKDTGELF
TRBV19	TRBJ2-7	ASGQGAAYEQY
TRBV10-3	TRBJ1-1	AISDRYKGEGTEAF
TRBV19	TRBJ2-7	ASSRGLAQY
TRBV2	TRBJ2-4	ASRIQALAKNIQY
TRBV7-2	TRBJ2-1	ASSRVGSGTNEQF
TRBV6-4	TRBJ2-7	ASSPTSGFIAGESYEQY
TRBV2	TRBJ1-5	ASSVYRGGQPQH
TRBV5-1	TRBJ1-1	ASRLGPGAGGTEAF
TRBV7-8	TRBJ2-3	ASSLDGARSTDTQY
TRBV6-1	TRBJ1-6	ASREAGVLYSPLH
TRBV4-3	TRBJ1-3	ASSQETTGFTGNTIY
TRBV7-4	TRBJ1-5	ASSTRILSNQPQH
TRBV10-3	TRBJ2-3	AISERMTLTDTQY
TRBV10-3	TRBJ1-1	AISESPGTEAF
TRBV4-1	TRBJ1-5	ASSQSWTGNQPQH
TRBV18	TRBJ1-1	ASSNRAEAF
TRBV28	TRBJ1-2	ASSQGGTGALAGGYT
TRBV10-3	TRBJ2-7	AARSGTGFYEQY
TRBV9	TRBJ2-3	ASSGRDFSTDTQY
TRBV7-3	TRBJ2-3	ASSSGLGGDTQY
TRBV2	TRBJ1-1	ASSQNAGSTEAF
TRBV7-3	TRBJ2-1	ASSLLAASYNEQF
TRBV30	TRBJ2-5	AAHPRETQY
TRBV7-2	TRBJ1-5	ASRKTGGQPQH
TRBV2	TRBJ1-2	ASRNRGRVYGYT
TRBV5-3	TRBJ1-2	ARSTPPQSQGDGP
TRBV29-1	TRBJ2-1	SVVRTSGGVLYNEQF
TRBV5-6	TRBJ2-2	ASSSASGHRPPGELF
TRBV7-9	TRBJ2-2	ASREQGGTGELF